This is a list of T cell receptor beta chains from one sample in a study of CD8 T cells in ankylosing spondylitis. TCRdb ran MiXCR on the 5' RACE reads and lists one entry per CDR3 protein. The sample consists of 200,000 or so distinct CDR3 sequences, 10% to 15% of them appearing once. The source material was blood, either unsorted or a sorted T cell fraction (not recorded which). All receptors derive from a female donor with ankylosing spondylitis or in good health (not recorded which). Both conserved end residues are part of each CDR3. Fields, in order: V gene, J gene, D gene, clone size, CDR3 DNA, CDR3 protein. The D gene is left open where the match is weak. Size is omitted from some rows. Given values are once, few, many or a class for expanded clones.

TRBV2,TRBJ2-3,NA,few,TGTGCCAGCAAACGAGGGGATTCCTTTAGCACAGATACGCAGTATTTT,CASKRGDSFSTDTQYF
TRBV12-3/TRBV12-4,TRBJ2-3,NA,many,TGTGCCAGCAGTCGAACTCAATCCACAGATACGCAGTATTTT,CASSRTQSTDTQYF
TRBV20-1,TRBJ2-1,NA,many,TGCAGTGCTAGAGATCAATTCAGGCAGTTGACCAATGAGCAGTTCTTC,CSARDQFRQLTNEQFF
TRBV15,TRBJ2-5,NA,many,TGTGCCACCAGCAGAGATCTATCGGGAGAGACCCAGTACTTC,CATSRDLSGETQYF
TRBV5-1,TRBJ1-1,NA,many,TGCGCCAGCAGAAAAACTGGGTCCTTCTTCAGCAACACTGAAGCTTTCTTT,CASRKTGSFFSNTEAFF
TRBV5-1,TRBJ1-1,NA,many,TGCGCCAGCAGCTTGAATGTTGACAGGCGTGAAGCTTTCTTT,CASSLNVDRREAFF
TRBV12-3/TRBV12-4,TRBJ1-2,NA,few,TGTGCCAGCAGTTTACAGGGCCTCTATGGCTACACCTTC,CASSLQGLYGYTF
TRBV20-1,TRBJ2-5,TRBD2,many,TGCAGTGCCTACCCGACTAGCGGCTACCAAGAGACCCAGTACTTC,CSAYPTSGYQETQYF
TRBV7-2,TRBJ1-1,NA,many,TGTGCCAGCAGCGCCGACGATACTGAAGCTTTCTTT,CASSADDTEAFF
TRBV20-1,TRBJ1-1,NA,many,TGCAGTGCTCCGAAGCCGGCGGCAGACACTGAAGCTTTCTTT,CSAPKPAADTEAFF
TRBV2,TRBJ2-7,NA,many,TGTGCCAGCCGCTCGGATTCCCACGAGCAGTACTTC,CASRSDSHEQYF
TRBV10-3,TRBJ1-5,TRBD1,NA,TGTGCCTCACGACAGGGTCTTAACAATCAGCCCCAGCATTTT,CASRQGLNNQPQHF
TRBV7-9,TRBJ1-1,NA,NA,TGTGCCAGCAGCCCCGCGAGGGGAGGGGGAACCTCTGAAGCTTTCTTT,CASSPARGGGTSEAFF
TRBV12-3/TRBV12-4,TRBJ2-5,NA,many,TGTGCCAGCAGTTTTCAGCTTCAAGAGACCCAGTACTTC,CASSFQLQETQYF
TRBV20-1,TRBJ1-6,NA,many,TGCAGTGCTAGAGATGTGGCAGGGTTTAATTCACCCCTCCACTTT,CSARDVAGFNSPLHF
TRBV18,TRBJ2-1,TRBD1,NA,TGTGCCAGCTCACCAACGGGACAGGCCTACAATGAGCAGTTCTTC,CASSPTGQAYNEQFF
TRBV7-3,TRBJ2-3,TRBD2,NA,TGTGCCAGCAGCTCGCCCGGGACTAGCGGGAGTGTTGGTACAGATACGCAGTATTTT,CASSSPGTSGSVGTDTQYF
TRBV11-2,TRBJ1-3,NA,NA,TGTGCCAGCAGTCTGCGGGCAGGGAGGAACACCATATATTTT,CASSLRAGRNTIYF
TRBV20-1,TRBJ1-2,TRBD1,many,TGCAGTGCTAGTAGCCGACAGGGTCACTATGGCTACACCTTC,CSASSRQGHYGYTF
TRBV7-2,TRBJ2-3,TRBD2,few,TGTGCCAGCACCTACCTCGGCGGGAGGACAGATACGCAGTATTTT,CASTYLGGRTDTQYF
TRBV4-2,TRBJ2-3,NA,few,TGTGCCAGCACCCAAGCCACTAGCCGGAGCACAGATACGCAGTATTTT,CASTQATSRSTDTQYF
TRBV7-6,TRBJ2-7,TRBD2,NA,TGTGCCAGCAGCGGTAGCGGGAGGCCCTCCTACGAGCAGTACTTC,CASSGSGRPSYEQYF
TRBV20-1,TRBJ2-3,TRBD2,many,TGCAGTGCGCGGACTAGCGGGAGTATTGGCACAGATACGCAGTATTTT,CSARTSGSIGTDTQYF
TRBV29-1,TRBJ1-2,TRBD1,few,TGCAGCGTTGGAGGGACAGGGGATGGCTACACCTTC,CSVGGTGDGYTF
TRBV11-2,TRBJ2-5,NA,NA,TGTGCCAGCAGCTTAGGGGGTTCAGGGGAGACCCAGTACTTC,CASSLGGSGETQYF
TRBV5-1,TRBJ2-1,NA,many,TGCGCCAGCAGCTTGGGGACAGAAAAATACAATGAGCAGTTCTTC,CASSLGTEKYNEQFF
TRBV20-1,TRBJ2-7,NA,NA,TGCAGTGCAATTAATCGGGGATCCGAGCAGTACTTC,CSAINRGSEQYF
TRBV29-1,TRBJ2-7,TRBD1,many,TGCAGCGTGGGACAGGGCTCCCCCTACGAGCAGTACTTC,CSVGQGSPYEQYF
TRBV15,TRBJ2-4,NA,NA,TGTGCCACCAGCAGAGATCGGAGCGGAGCGATGGGGGTAGCCAAAAACATTCAGTACTTC,CATSRDRSGAMGVAKNIQYF
TRBV5-4,TRBJ2-1,TRBD1,many,TGTGCCAGCAGCTCTCCGACAGGGTGGACCTACAATGAGCAGTTCTTC,CASSSPTGWTYNEQFF
TRBV7-2,TRBJ2-1,NA,many,TGTGCCAGCACCCTAGACAGTTCTCGCAATGAGCAGTTCTTC,CASTLDSSRNEQFF
TRBV20-1,TRBJ2-3,NA,many,TGCAGTGCTTTTCGAGGGGGCACAGATACGCAGTATTTT,CSAFRGGTDTQYF
TRBV12-3/TRBV12-4,TRBJ1-6,TRBD1,many,TGTGCCAGCAGTATCGGGACAGGTCGTAATTCACCCCTCCACTTT,CASSIGTGRNSPLHF
TRBV5-1,TRBJ2-7,NA,many,TGCGCCAGCCGGGTCGACGGAGTCGGAGAGCAGTACTTC,CASRVDGVGEQYF
TRBV7-2,TRBJ2-4,TRBD1,many,TGTGCCAGCAGCGAATCACAGGGGTCAAACATTCAGTACTTC,CASSESQGSNIQYF
TRBV7-9,TRBJ1-4,NA,many,TGTGCCAGCAGCTTATCGGTTAATGAAAAACTGTTTTTT,CASSLSVNEKLFF